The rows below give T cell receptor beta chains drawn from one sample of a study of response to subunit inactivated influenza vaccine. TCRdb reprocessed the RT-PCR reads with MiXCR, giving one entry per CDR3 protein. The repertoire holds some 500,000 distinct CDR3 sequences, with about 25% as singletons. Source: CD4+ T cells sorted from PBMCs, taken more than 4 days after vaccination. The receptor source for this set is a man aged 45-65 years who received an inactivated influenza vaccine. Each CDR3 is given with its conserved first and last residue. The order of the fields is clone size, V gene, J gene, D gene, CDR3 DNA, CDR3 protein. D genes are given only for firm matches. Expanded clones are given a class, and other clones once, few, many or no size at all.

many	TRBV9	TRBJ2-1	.	TGTGCCAGCAGCCTAGATTGGAGTGAGCAGTTCTTC	CASSLDWSEQFF
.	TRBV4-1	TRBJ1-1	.	TGCGCCAGCAGCCGCCCCCTCTCTTCGACAAGGAAGAACACTGAAGCTTTCTTT	CASSRPLSSTRKNTEAFF
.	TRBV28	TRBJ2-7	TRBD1	TGTGCCAGCAGGAACCGGGCAGGGGGCTCCTACGAGCAGTACTTC	CASRNRAGGSYEQYF
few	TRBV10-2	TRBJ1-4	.	TGCGCCAGCAGTGAGATAAATGAAAAACTGTTTTTT	CASSEINEKLFF
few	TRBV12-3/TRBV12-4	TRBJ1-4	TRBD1	TGTGCCAGCAGGGGACAGGGGAGAAATCTTGAAGGAAAACTGTTTTTT	CASRGQGRNLEGKLFF
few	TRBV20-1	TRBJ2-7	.	TGCAGTGCTAGAGGCCCTTCGGGCTACGAGCAGTACTTC	CSARGPSGYEQYF
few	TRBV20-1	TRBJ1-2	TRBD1	TGCAGTGCGTCGGGACAGGTCCATGGCTACACCTTC	CSASGQVHGYTF
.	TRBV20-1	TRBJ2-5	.	TGCAGTGCCAGAGGGGCTACCCCCGGCGGGGAGACCCAGTACTTC	CSARGATPGGETQYF
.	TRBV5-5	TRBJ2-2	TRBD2	TGTGCCAGCAGGAGAAGCGGGGGGGCCGCCACCGGGGAGCTGTTTTTT	CASRRSGGAATGELFF
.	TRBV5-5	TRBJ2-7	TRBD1	TGTGCCAGCAGGGTACCGGGACAGAACTACGAGCAGTACTTC	CASRVPGQNYEQYF
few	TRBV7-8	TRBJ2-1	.	TGTGCCAGCAGCCCGAGACAGCAACCTTCCTACAATGAGCAGTTCTTC	CASSPRQQPSYNEQFF
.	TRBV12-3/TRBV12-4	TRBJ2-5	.	TGTGCCAGCAGTTCAGGGGGGCCGATGGAGACCCAGTACTTC	CASSSGGPMETQYF
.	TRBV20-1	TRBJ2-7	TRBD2	TGCAGTGCTGCCAATAGCGGGGGGTCGGGGGAGCAGTACTTC	CSAANSGGSGEQYF
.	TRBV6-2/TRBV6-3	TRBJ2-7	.	TGTGCCAGGCCCGGAGGGCCTTTCTACGAGCAGTACTTC	CARPGGPFYEQYF
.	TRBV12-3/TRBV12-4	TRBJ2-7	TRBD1	TGTGCCAGCAGACCTCAGGGGGCCTACGAGCAGTACTTC	CASRPQGAYEQYF
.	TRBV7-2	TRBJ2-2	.	TGTGCCAGCAGCTCACAAAGCGGGGAGCTGTTTTTT	CASSSQSGELFF
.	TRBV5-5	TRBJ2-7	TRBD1	TGTGCCAGCAGCTTGGAGGGGGCCCTATACTACGAGCAGTACTTC	CASSLEGALYYEQYF
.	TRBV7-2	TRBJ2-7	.	TGTGCCAGCAGCTTTTCCCCCCACGAGCAGTACTTC	CASSFSPHEQYF
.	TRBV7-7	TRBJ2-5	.	TGTGCTAGCAGCTTAGGGACTGAAGGAACCCAGTACTTC	CASSLGTEGTQYF
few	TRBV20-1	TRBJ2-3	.	TGCAGTGCTAGAGATCCGCCCATTGAGTATTTT	CSARDPPIEYF
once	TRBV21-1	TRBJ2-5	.	TGTGCCAGCAGCAAAGTCACGTACCAAGAGACCCAGTACTTC	CASSKVTYQETQYF
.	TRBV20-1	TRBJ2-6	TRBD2	TGCAGTGCTAGTGAGCGGGAGGGCTTCTTAACTGGGGCCAACGTCCTGACTTTC	CSASEREGFLTGANVLTF
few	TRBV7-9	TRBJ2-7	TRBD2	TGTGCCAGCAGCGACGGGACTAGCGTGTACGAGCAGTACTTC	CASSDGTSVYEQYF
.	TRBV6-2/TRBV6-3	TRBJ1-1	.	TGTGCCAGCAGTTACGGGTGGGGGGCAAGCACTGAAGCTTTCTTT	CASSYGWGASTEAFF
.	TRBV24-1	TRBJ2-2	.	TGTGCCACCAGTGCCCTTGAGGGGGGGCCTAACACCGGGGAGCTGTTTTTT	CATSALEGGPNTGELFF
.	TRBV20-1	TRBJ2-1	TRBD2	TGCAGTGCTAGGTGGGCTAGCGGGAGCATTAATGAGCAGTTCTTC	CSARWASGSINEQFF
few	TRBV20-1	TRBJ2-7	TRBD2	TGCAGTGCTTCCGGGACTAGCGGGGTCATCTACGAGCAGTACTTC	CSASGTSGVIYEQYF
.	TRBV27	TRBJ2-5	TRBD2	TGTGCCAGCAGTTTAACCGGACTAGCGGGGGTAGAGACCCAGTACTTC	CASSLTGLAGVETQYF
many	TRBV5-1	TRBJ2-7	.	TGCGCCAGCAGCTTGAATCAGGCCTACGAGCAGTACTTC	CASSLNQAYEQYF
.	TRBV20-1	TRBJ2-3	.	TGCAGCGTGGACAGATGGGACACAGATACGCAGTATTTT	CSVDRWDTDTQYF
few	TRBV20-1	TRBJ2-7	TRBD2	TGCAGCCACAGCGGGGACGCCTCCGGCGAGCAGTACTTC	CSHSGDASGEQYF
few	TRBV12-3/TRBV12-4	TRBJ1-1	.	TGTGCCATCTCAATGGGGGCAGGGTGGGGCACTGAAGCTTTCTTT	CAISMGAGWGTEAFF
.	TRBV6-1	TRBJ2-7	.	TGTGCCAGCAGCCTTAGCGTGTGGGACTCCTACGAGCAGTACTTC	CASSLSVWDSYEQYF
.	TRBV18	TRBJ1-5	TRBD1	TGTGCCAGCTCTCAACAGGGGAGCAATCAGCCCCAGCATTTT	CASSQQGSNQPQHF
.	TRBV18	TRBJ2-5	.	TGTGCCAGCTCACCAACCTTCCAAGAGACCCAGTACTTC	CASSPTFQETQYF
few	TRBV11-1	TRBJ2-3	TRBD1	TGTGCCAGCAGAACCGGGACAGAGGGGACCTCTAGCACAGATACGCAGTATTTT	CASRTGTEGTSSTDTQYF
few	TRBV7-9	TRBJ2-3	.	TGTGCCAGCAGCTTAAGGATGAGCACAGATACGCAGTATTTT	CASSLRMSTDTQYF
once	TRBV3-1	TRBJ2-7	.	TGTGCCAGCAGCCAAGCCCTCTACGAGCAGTACTTC	CASSQALYEQYF
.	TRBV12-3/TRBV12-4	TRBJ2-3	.	TGTGCCAGCAGTTTTTTCCGGTACGGGGGCACAGATACGCAGTATTTT	CASSFFRYGGTDTQYF
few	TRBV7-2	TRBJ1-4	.	TGTGCCAGCAGCCCCCGGCCAGGCGAAAAACTGTTTTTT	CASSPRPGEKLFF
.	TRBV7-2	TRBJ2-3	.	TGTGCCAGCAGCTTGGCCGGACTGGGCGGAGGTACGCAGTATTTT	CASSLAGLGGGTQYF
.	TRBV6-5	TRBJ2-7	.	TGTGCCAGCAGTTACTCCCGCCTTCACGAGCAGTACTTC	CASSYSRLHEQYF
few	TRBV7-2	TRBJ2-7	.	TGTGCCAGCAGCACCACCCGGGCCCCTTACGAGCAGTACTTC	CASSTTRAPYEQYF
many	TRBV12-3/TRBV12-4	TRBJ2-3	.	TGTGCCAGCAGCTTGGACCGACCTCTCCCCACGCAGTATTTT	CASSLDRPLPTQYF
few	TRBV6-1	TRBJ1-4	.	TGTGCCAGCACTAAACCGCCCCAGGGGACCGAAAAACTGTTTTTT	CASTKPPQGTEKLFF
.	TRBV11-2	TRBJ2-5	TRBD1	TGTGCCAGCAGCTACCGGGACAGAGTTAAGACCCAGTACTTC	CASSYRDRVKTQYF
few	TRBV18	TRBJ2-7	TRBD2	TGTGCCAGCTCACCGGGACTAGAAACCGTGCAGTACTTC	CASSPGLETVQYF
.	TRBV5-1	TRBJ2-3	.	TGCGCCAGCAGCTTGGCCCTTAGGACGAACACAGATACGCAGTATTTT	CASSLALRTNTDTQYF
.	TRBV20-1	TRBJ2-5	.	TGCAGTGCCACTAAGTTGTCGGGGGACCAAGAGACCCAGTACTTC	CSATKLSGDQETQYF
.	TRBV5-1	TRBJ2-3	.	TGCGCCAGCAGCTTAGTAGGCGGGACAAACACAGATACGCAGTATTTT	CASSLVGGTNTDTQYF